The sequence of this T cell receptor beta chain was determined in a study of OX40 agonist ivuxolimab in advanced cancers. Study-wide results and caveats: The average count of expanded clones was higher among CD8+ T cells than among CD4+.

As regards this clone: Its antigen is still unknown.

Germline V gene lookup returns CDR1 MGHRA and CDR2 YSYEKL. The CDR3 loop spans 17 amino acids. The V and J ends lost 1 base and 2 bases respectively, with 12 bases between them. Profiled with immunoSEQ multiplex PCR; TCRdb holds only in-frame clones, not every one. The sample comprises around 30,000 clones, roughly four fifths of which are singletons, and around a fifth rests with the top ten. The chain couples TRBV4-1 to TRBJ1-6; weak D call: TRBD1 (6 bases). The starting material was CD4+ or CD8+ T cells sorted from blood, obtained in a trial of the OX40 agonist ivuxolimab. The clonotype originates from an adult with an advanced solid tumor such as melanoma, head and neck, liver or kidney cancer. CDR3 sequence (DNA): TGCGCCAGCAGCCAAGTTTTACGGACAGCCTATAATTCACCCCTCCACTTT. The encoded protein is CASSQVLRTAYNSPLHF.